The 25 T cell receptor beta chains in this list originate from one sample, sequenced in a study of blood T cell repertoires in COVID-19. Profiling relied on immunoSEQ multiplex PCR, and the TCRdb table lists in-frame clones only, not all of them. This table has about 120,000 clones, 85% to 90% appearing once. Sequencing used peripheral blood. These TCRs come from a man older than 75 with acute or convalescent COVID-19.

A word on this clone: Germline and junction disagree at one end, which may indicate a read error. This chain uses TRBV18 with TRBJ2-1; 7 nucleotides agree with TRBD2. The CDR3 has 15 residues. Germline-derived CDR1 and CDR2 are KGHSH and LQKENI. The CDR3 reads CASSPLAPSYNEQFF. For the CDR3, the DNA is TGTGCCAGCTCCCCACTAGCGCCATCATACAATGAGCAGTTCTTC.

The chain employs TRBV25-1 and TRBJ2-7; a possible D gene is TRBD1 (6 bases). Trimming left V 4 bases short and J 4 bases short, with 23 bases between. CDR3 length equals 17 residues. Germline V gene sequence: CDR1 MGHDK, CDR2 SYGVNS. This CDR3 is CASSGSWGRGYGYEQYF. Here the CDR3 DNA reads TGTGCCAGCAGTGGAAGCTGGGGCAGGGGTTACGGTTACGAGCAGTACTTC.

The rearrangement uses TRBV18 and TRBJ1-2; 9 bases match TRBD1. This CDR3 comprises 14 residues. Germline V CDR1 and CDR2: KGHSH, LQKENI. J was trimmed by 6 bases and V by 4 bases; bases with no gene match: 6. CDR3 sequence (DNA): TGTGCCAGCTCACAAAGGACAGGGGAGGATGGCTACACCTTC. Protein: CASSQRTGEDGYTF.

V and J are TRBV19 and TRBJ2-6, with 10 bases lining up with TRBD1. The V segment lost 5 bases and the J segment 1 base; nucleotides outside the gene matches: 8. Germline V gives CDR1 LNHDA, CDR2 SQIVND (reference sequence). CDR3 length: 18 residues. CDR3 sequence: CASSPGQGEASGANVLTF. The CDR3, as DNA: TGTGCCAGTAGTCCTGGACAGGGGGAAGCTTCTGGGGCCAACGTCCTGACTTTC.

The chain has TRBV9 and TRBJ2-1, with 9 bases that match TRBD2. Germline assignment: CDR1 SGDLS and CDR2 YYNGEE. CDR3 length: 14 amino acids. The J segment lost 6 bases and the V segment lost 4 bases, leaving 5 bases of the junction unmatched. The DNA for the CDR3 is TGTGCCAGCAGCCTCGGGACTAGCCCCAATGAGCAGTTCTTC. The encoded protein is CASSLGTSPNEQFF.

This clone was detected once. The gene calls are TRBV6-5 and TRBJ2-7, with 9 nucleotides matching TRBD2. The CDR3 length is 14 residues. Per germline, CDR1 MNHEY and CDR2 SVGAGI. Losses at the gene ends were 7 bases for V and 5 bases for J; bases not matched to a gene: 9. The CDR3 loop reads CASTRAGGPDEQYF. The CDR3 DNA reads as TGTGCCAGCACCCGAGCGGGAGGACCCGACGAGCAGTACTTC.

V usage is TRBV4-1 and J usage is TRBJ2-1; D is undetermined. The ends were cut back, 3 bases at V and 10 bases at J, with 13 bases in the middle. The CDR3 sequence is 13 residues long. Germline-derived CDR1 and CDR2 are MGHRA and YSYEKL. The CDR3 spells CASSHPTRLEQFF. The CDR3 DNA is TGCGCCAGCAGCCATCCGACAAGGCTAGAGCAGTTCTTC.

V is TRBV24-1 and J is TRBJ2-1, with TRBD2 matching over 7 bases. Germline V lookup: CDR1 KGHDR, CDR2 SFDVKD. V gave up 1 base and J gave up 4 bases; unmatched junction bases: 6. This CDR3 is built from 16 residues. The CDR3 sequence is CATSDFTQRGYNEQFF. In DNA, the CDR3 is TGTGCCACCAGTGATTTTACCCAGCGGGGTTACAATGAGCAGTTCTTC.

V and J are TRBV29-1 and TRBJ1-1; D is ambiguous. The CDR3 is 12 residues long. V gave up 7 bases and J gave up 11 bases, with 20 bases separating them. Germline V lookup: CDR1 SQVTM, CDR2 ANQGSEA. The CDR3 loop is CSAQMVGERAFF. The CDR3 DNA reads TGCAGCGCCCAAATGGTCGGGGAGCGGGCTTTCTTT.

The chain uses TRBV5-1 and TRBJ2-7; 8 positions match TRBD1. Looked up from germline, CDR1 is SGHRS and CDR2 is YFSETQ. There are 14 residues in the CDR3. After removal of 4 bases from V and 5 bases from J, the junction contained 8 bases not matched to a gene. CDR3 protein: CASSIGQGINEQYF. CDR3 nucleotide sequence: TGCGCCAGCAGCATCGGACAGGGTATTAACGAGCAGTACTTC.

Only one count was recorded for this clone. The genes are TRBV18 and TRBJ2-4, with TRBD1 as a possible D gene (6 bases). The germline V and J ends were trimmed by 2 bases and 0 bases, with 11 bases remaining between them. The CDR3 totals 16 residues. In germline, CDR1 is KGHSH, CDR2 LQKENI. DNA for the CDR3: TGTGCCAGCTCACCATCGGACAGCCTAGCCAAAAACATTCAGTACTTC. It translates to CASSPSDSLAKNIQYF.

The CDR3 sequence is CASTPGQVYNEQFF. DNA for the CDR3: TGCGCCAGCACCCCGGGACAGGTATACAATGAGCAGTTCTTC. The rearrangement uses TRBV5-1 and TRBJ2-1, with 8 bases that match TRBD1. The CDR3 contains 14 residues. Looked up from germline, CDR1 is SGHRS and CDR2 is YFSETQ. The V and J ends lost 6 bases and 4 bases, in that order; junction bases with no gene match: 6.

The genes are TRBV10-1 and TRBJ1-2; D gene ambiguous. Germline V gene data show CDR1 as WNHNN and CDR2 as SYGVQD (reference sequence). Trimming cost V 3 bases and J 4 bases, with 6 bases left between them. The length of the CDR3 is 12 residues. DNA for the CDR3: TGCGCCAGCAGTGACGTCGGCTATGGCTACACCTTC. This encodes CASSDVGYGYTF.

The chain joins TRBV7-2 to TRBJ1-2; 7 bases align to TRBD1. Germline lookup yields CDR1 SGHTA and CDR2 FQGNSA. V dropped 1 base and J dropped 8; count of bases not matched to a gene: 10. The CDR3 is 15 residues long. CDR3 sequence: CASSLDWGQSDGYTF. DNA for the CDR3: TGTGCCAGCAGCTTAGATTGGGGACAGAGTGACGGCTACACCTTC.

The J gene is TRBJ1-4, the V gene TRBV5-1, with 7 nucleotides matching TRBD1. CDR3 length equals 17 residues. Germline V gives CDR1 SGHRS, CDR2 YFSETQ. Germline trimming cut 6 bases from V and 3 bases from J; bases unmatched to any gene: 14. The CDR3 DNA sequence: TGCGCCAGCACCATAAACCCCACAGGGGCCGCTAATGAAAAACTGTTTTTT. It encodes CASTINPTGAANEKLFF.

The chain joins TRBV12-3 or TRBV12-4 to TRBJ1-1, with a tentative D call TRBD1 (6 bases). CDR3 size: 13 residues. The V and J ends lost 5 bases and 0 bases respectively, with 7 bases between them. The CDR3 nucleotides read TGTGCCAGCAGTGGACAGATGAACACTGAAGCTTTCTTT. It is translated as CASSGQMNTEAFF.

V is TRBV7-3 and J is TRBJ2-2; a weak D match, TRBD2 (5 bases). V was cut by 5 bases and J by 6 bases, with 13 bases left in between. This CDR3 contains 14 residues. Germline loops: CDR1 SGHTA, CDR2 FQGTGA. The CDR3 sequence: CASSPKRDAGELFF. CDR3 sequence (DNA): TGTGCCAGCAGCCCAAAACGGGATGCCGGGGAGCTGTTTTTT.

This chain uses TRBV11-2 with TRBJ2-1, with 10 positions matching TRBD2. The CDR3 length is 17 residues. CDR1 is SGHAT and CDR2 is FQNNGV in the germline V gene. After removal of 7 bases from V and 1 base from J, the junction contained 10 bases not matched to a gene. CDR3 in DNA: TGTGCCAGCACTCCACTTCTAGCGGGAGCATCCTACAATGAGCAGTTCTTC. This encodes CASTPLLAGASYNEQFF.

V gene TRBV5-4 combines with J gene TRBJ2-7, with 9 bases fitting TRBD1. Germline values: CDR1 SGHNT, CDR2 YYREEE (reference sequence). The CDR3 is 14 amino acids. V shed 4 bases, J shed 7 bases, and the junction held 9 bases outside the gene matches. CDR3 DNA sequence: TGTGCCAGCAGCGCGGGACAGGGCGTGAGTGAGCAGTACTTC. As protein: CASSAGQGVSEQYF.

The count of this clone is one. This chain joins TRBV2 and TRBJ2-7; D gene unclear. Trimming pared 4 bases from V and 3 bases from J, leaving 7 bases between. Germline V lookup: CDR1 SNHLY, CDR2 FYNNEI. The CDR3 loop spans 12 amino acids. The CDR3 loop reads CASSGTYYEQYF. The CDR3 DNA follows: TGTGCCAGCAGTGGAACTTACTACGAGCAGTACTTC.

The genes are TRBV3-1 (or the pseudogene TRBV3-2) and TRBJ2-7; D not resolved. This CDR3 region has 11 residues. Trimming pared 4 bases from V and 3 bases from J, leaving 4 bases between. Per germline, CDR1 LGHDT and CDR2 YNNKEL (reference sequence). The CDR3 loop reads CASSLFYEQYF. CDR3 in DNA: TGTGCCAGCAGCCTATTCTACGAGCAGTACTTC.

The chain couples TRBV7-2 to TRBJ2-3, with D possibly being TRBD2 (5 bases). The CDR3 totals 17 residues. Trimming left V 6 bases short and J 2 bases short, with 21 bases between. Germline-derived CDR1 and CDR2 are SGHTA and FQGNSA. The CDR3: CASSPQIGSGFTDTQYF. The CDR3, as DNA: TGTGCCAGCAGTCCCCAAATTGGGAGCGGATTCACAGATACGCAGTATTTT.

This sequence joins TRBV11-2 and TRBJ1-4; a weak D match, TRBD1 (5 bases). The V gene's germline CDR1 is SGHAT and CDR2 FQNNGV. The V end lost 5 bases, the J end lost 8 bases, and 15 bases lay between the germline ends. The CDR3 extends over 14 amino acids. The CDR3 loop is CASSLRGSGEKLFF. CDR3 nucleotides: TGTGCCAGCAGCCTTAGGGGCTCAGGAGAAAAACTGTTTTTT. The whole variable domain, filled in from reference TRBV11-2 and TRBJ1-4, reads EAGVAQSPRYKIIEKRQSVAFWCNPISGHATLYWYQQILGQGPKLLIQFQNNGVVDDSQLPKDRFSAERLKGVDSTLKIQPAKLEDSAVYLCASSLRGSGEKLFFGSGTQLSVL.

The V and J genes are TRBV6-1 and TRBJ1-3; maybe TRBD1 (6 bases). The CDR3 length is 15 residues. V lost 7 bases and J 8 bases, leaving 21 bases between the germline ends. Germline CDR1 is MNHNS and CDR2 is SASEGT. The CDR3 sequence is CASTLQGSHLDTIYF. The CDR3, as DNA: TGTGCCAGCACCCTTCAGGGGTCGCACCTAGACACCATATATTTT.

The chain combines TRBV6-5 with TRBJ1-1; TRBD1 is a possible D gene (6 bases). CDR1 and CDR2 from the germline V gene are MNHEY and SVGAGI. V dropped 10 bases and J dropped 6 bases, with 21 bases sitting between them. This CDR3 contains 14 residues. The CDR3 loop reads CATNPLQGLAEAFF. CDR3 DNA: TGTGCCACAAACCCCCTACAGGGCCTTGCTGAAGCTTTCTTT.